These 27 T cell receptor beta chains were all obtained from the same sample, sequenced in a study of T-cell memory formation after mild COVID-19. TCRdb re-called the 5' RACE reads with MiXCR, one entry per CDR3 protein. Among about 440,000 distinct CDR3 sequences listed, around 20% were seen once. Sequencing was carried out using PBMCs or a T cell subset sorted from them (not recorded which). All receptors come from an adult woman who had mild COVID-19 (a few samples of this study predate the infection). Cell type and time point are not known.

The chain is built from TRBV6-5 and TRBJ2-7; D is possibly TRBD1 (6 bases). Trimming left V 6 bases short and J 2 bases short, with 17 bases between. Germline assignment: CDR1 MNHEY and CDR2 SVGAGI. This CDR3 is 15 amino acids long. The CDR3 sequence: CASRPQGLLTYEQYF. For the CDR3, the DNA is TGTGCCAGCAGGCCCCAGGGGCTTCTTACCTACGAGCAGTACTTC.

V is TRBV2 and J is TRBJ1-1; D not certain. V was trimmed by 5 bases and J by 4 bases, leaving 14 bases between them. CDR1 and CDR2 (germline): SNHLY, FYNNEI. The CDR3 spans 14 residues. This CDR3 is CASSTIPLGTEAFF. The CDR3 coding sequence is TGTGCCAGCAGTACAATACCGTTGGGCACTGAAGCTTTCTTT. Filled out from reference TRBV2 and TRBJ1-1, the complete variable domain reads EPEVTQTPSHQVTQMGQEVILRCVPISNHLYFYWYRQILGQKVEFLVSFYNNEISEKSEIFDDQFSVERPDGSNFTLKIRSTKLEDSAMYFCASSTIPLGTEAFFGQGTRLTVV.

The DNA of the CDR3 is TGTGCCAGCAGTGGCGGCAATAGCGGGAGGCCACCCCAGTACTTC. Protein: CASSGGNSGRPPQYF. The J gene is TRBJ2-5, the V gene TRBV25-1, with 10 bases fitting TRBD2. Germline lookup yields CDR1 MGHDK and CDR2 SYGVNS. The CDR3 runs to 15 residues. The V gene end was trimmed by 4 bases and the J gene end by 9 bases; junction bases not matched to a gene: 11.

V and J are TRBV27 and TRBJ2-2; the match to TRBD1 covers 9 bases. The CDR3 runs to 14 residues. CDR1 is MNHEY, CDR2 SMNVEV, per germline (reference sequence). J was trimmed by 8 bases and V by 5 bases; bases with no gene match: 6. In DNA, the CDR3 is TGTGCCAGCAGTGGGGACAGGGCCCCGGGGGAGCTGTTTTTT. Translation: CASSGDRAPGELFF.

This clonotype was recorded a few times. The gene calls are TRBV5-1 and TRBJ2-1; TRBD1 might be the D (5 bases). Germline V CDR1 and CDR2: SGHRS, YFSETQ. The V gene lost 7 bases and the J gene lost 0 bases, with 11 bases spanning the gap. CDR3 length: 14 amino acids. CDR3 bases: TGCGCCAGCGCGGACATTAGCTCCTACAATGAGCAGTTCTTC. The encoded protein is CASADISSYNEQFF.

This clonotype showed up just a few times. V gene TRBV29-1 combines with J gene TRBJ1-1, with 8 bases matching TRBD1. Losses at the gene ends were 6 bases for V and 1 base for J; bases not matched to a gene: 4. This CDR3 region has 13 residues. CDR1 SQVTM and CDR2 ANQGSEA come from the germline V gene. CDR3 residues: CSVIGQGNTEAFF. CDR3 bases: TGCAGCGTGATCGGACAGGGGAACACTGAAGCTTTCTTT.

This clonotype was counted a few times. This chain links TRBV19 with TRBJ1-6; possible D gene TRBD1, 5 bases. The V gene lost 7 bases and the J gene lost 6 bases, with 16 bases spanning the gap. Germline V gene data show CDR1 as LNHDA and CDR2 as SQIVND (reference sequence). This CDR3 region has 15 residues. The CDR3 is CASTQDTVVNSPLHF. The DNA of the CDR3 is TGTGCCAGTACCCAGGACACAGTTGTTAATTCACCCCTCCACTTT. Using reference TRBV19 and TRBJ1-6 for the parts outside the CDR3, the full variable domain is DGGITQSPKYLFRKEGQNVTLSCEQNLNHDAMYWYRQDPGQGLRLIYYSQIVNDFQKGDIAEGYSVSREKKESFPLTVTSAQKNPTAFYLCASTQDTVVNSPLHFGNGTRLTVT.

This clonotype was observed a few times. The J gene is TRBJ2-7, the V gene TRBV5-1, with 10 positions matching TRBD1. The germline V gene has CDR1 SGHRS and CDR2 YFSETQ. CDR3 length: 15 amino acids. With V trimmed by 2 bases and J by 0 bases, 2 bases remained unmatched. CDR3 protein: CASSFRTGGSYEQYF. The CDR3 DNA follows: TGCGCCAGCAGCTTCAGGACAGGGGGCTCCTACGAGCAGTACTTC.

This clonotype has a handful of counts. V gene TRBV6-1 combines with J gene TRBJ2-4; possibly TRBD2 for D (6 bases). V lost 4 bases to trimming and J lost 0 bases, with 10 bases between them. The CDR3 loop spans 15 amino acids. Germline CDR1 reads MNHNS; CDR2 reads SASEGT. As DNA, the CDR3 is TGTGCCAGCAGTGTAGCGGCTCTAGCCAAAAACATTCAGTACTTC. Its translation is CASSVAALAKNIQYF.

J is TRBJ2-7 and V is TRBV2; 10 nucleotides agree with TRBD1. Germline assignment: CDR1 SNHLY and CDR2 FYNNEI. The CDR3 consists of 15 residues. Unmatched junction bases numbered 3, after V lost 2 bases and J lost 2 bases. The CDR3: CASSERDRGPYEQYF. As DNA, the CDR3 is TGTGCCAGCAGTGAAAGGGACAGGGGCCCCTACGAGCAGTACTTC.

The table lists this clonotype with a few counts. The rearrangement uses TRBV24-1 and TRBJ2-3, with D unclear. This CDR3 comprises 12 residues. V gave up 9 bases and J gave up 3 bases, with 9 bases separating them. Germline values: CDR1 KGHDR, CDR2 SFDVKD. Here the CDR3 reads CATGASTDTQYF. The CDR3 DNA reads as TGTGCCACCGGAGCCTCGACAGATACGCAGTATTTT.

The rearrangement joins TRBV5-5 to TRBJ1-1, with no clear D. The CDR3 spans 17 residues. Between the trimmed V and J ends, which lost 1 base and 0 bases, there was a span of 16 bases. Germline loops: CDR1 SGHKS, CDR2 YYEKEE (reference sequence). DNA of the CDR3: TGTGCCAGCAGCTTGATGTGGGCGTGGGTCATGAACACTGAAGCTTTCTTT. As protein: CASSLMWAWVMNTEAFF.

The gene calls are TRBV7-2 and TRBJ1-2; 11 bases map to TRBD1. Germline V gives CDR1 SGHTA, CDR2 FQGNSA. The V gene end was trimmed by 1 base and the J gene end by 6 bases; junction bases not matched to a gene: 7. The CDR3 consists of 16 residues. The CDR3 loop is CASSLVPGQGVDGYTF. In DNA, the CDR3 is TGTGCCAGCAGCTTAGTCCCGGGACAGGGGGTGGATGGCTACACCTTC.

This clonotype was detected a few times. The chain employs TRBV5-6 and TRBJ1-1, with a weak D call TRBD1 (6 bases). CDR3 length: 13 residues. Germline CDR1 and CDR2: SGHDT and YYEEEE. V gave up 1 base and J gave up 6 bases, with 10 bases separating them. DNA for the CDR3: TGTGCCAGCAGCTTGCAGGGGTTGGCTGAAGCTTTCTTT. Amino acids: CASSLQGLAEAFF.

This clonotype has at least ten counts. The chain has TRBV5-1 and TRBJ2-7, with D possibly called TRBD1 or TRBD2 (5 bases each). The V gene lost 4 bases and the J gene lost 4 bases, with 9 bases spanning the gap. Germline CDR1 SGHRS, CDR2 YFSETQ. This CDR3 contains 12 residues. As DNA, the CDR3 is TGCGCCAGCAGCGAGGGGCTGTACGAGCAGTACTTC. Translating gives CASSEGLYEQYF.

The CDR3 nucleotides are TGCGCCAGCATCCCACAACAGAGAAGAAATGAAAAACTGTTTTTT. Protein sequence: CASIPQQRRNEKLFF. The genes are TRBV5-1 and TRBJ1-4; D gene uncertain. From germline, CDR1 is SGHRS and CDR2 YFSETQ. The ends were cut back, 6 bases at V and 5 bases at J, with 17 bases in the middle. This CDR3 is 15 amino acids long.

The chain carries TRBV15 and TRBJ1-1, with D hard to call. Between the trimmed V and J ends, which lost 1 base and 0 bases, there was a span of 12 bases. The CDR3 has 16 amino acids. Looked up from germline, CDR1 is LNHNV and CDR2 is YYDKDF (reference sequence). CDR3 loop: CATSRVGQSMNTEAFF. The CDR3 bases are TGTGCCACCAGCAGAGTGGGCCAGTCCATGAACACTGAAGCTTTCTTT.

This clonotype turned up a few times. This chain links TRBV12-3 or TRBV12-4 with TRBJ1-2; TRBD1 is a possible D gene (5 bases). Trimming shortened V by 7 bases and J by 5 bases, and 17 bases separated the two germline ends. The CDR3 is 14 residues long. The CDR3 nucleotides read TGTGCCAGCAATGCGATAAACGGGGGTTATGGCTACACCTTC. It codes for CASNAINGGYGYTF.

The CDR3 sequence is CASSLVAQSPNQPQHF. CDR3 sequence (DNA): TGTGCCAGCAGCTTAGTGGCGCAGAGCCCTAATCAGCCCCAGCATTTT. J is TRBJ1-5 and V is TRBV7-8, with D uncertain. Germline V gene lookup returns CDR1 SGHVS and CDR2 FQNEAQ. The germline V and J ends were trimmed by 1 base and 4 bases, with 14 bases remaining between them. The CDR3 runs 16 residues. Full variable domain (outside the CDR3, taken from reference TRBV7-8 and TRBJ1-5): GAGVSQSPRYKVAKRGQDVALRCDPISGHVSLFWYQQALGQGPEFLTYFQNEAQLDKSGLPSDRFFAERPEGSVSTLKIQRTQQEDSAVYLCASSLVAQSPNQPQHFGDGTRLSIL.

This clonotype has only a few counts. The CDR3 sequence is CASSLGTTYNEQFF. CDR3 bases: TGCGCCAGCAGCCTCGGGACAACTTACAATGAGCAGTTCTTC. This chain connects TRBV5-1 to TRBJ2-1, with D perhaps matching TRBD1 (6 bases). V was trimmed by 4 bases and J by 4 bases, leaving 12 bases between them. The CDR3 has 14 residues. Germline V gives CDR1 SGHRS, CDR2 YFSETQ.

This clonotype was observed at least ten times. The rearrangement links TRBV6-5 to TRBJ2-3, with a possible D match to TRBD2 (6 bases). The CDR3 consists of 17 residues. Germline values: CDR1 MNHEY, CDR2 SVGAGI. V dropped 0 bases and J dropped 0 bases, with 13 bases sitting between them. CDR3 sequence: CASSYSEVRGSTDTQYF. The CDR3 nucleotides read TGTGCCAGCAGTTACTCGGAGGTGCGGGGTAGCACAGATACGCAGTATTTT.

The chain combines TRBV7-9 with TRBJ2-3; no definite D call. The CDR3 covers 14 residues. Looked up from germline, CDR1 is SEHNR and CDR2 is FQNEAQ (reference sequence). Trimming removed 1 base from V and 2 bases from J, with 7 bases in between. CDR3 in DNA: TGTGCCAGCAGCTTAGACAGAAACACAGATACGCAGTATTTT. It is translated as CASSLDRNTDTQYF.

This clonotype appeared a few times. The CDR3 reads CASSRLAKNIQYF. The CDR3 DNA reads as TGTGCCAGCAGTCGATTGGCCAAAAACATTCAGTACTTC. V gene TRBV6-2 or TRBV6-3 combines with J gene TRBJ2-4; D uncertain. The germline CDR1 and CDR2 sequences are MNHEY and SVGEGT. CDR3 length equals 13 residues. Trimming left V 5 bases short and J 1 base short, with 6 bases between.

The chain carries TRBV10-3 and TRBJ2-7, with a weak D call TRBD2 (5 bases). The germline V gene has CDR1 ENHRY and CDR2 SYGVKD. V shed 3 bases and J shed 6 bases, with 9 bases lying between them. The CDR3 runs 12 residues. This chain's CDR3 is CAISDASREQYF. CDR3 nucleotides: TGTGCCATCAGTGACGCTAGCCGCGAGCAGTACTTC.

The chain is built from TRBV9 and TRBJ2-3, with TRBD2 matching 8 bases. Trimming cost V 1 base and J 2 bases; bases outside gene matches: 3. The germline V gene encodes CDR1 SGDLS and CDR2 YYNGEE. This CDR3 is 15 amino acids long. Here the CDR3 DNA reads TGTGCCAGCAGCGTATTTAGCGGGGTCACAGATACGCAGTATTTT. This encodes CASSVFSGVTDTQYF. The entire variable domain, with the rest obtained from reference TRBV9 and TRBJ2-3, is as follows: DSGVTQTPKHLITATGQRVTLRCSPRSGDLSVYWYQQSLDQGLQFLIQYYNGEERAKGNILERFSAQQFPDLHSELNLSSLELGDSALYFCASSVFSGVTDTQYFGPGTRLTVL.

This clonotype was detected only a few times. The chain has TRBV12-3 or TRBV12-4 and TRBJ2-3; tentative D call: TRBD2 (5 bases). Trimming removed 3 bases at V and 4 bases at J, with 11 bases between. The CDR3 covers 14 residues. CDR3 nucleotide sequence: TGTGCCAGCAGTTTGGAGGAGGTCGCAGATACGCAGTATTTT. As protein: CASSLEEVADTQYF.

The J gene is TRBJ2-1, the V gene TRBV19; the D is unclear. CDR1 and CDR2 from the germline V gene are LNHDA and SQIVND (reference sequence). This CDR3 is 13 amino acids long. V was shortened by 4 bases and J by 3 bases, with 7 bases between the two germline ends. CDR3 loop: CASSTQFYNEQFF. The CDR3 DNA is TGTGCCAGTAGTACACAGTTCTACAATGAGCAGTTCTTC.